The rows below give T cell receptor beta chains drawn from one sample of a study of blood T cell repertoires in COVID-19. The repertoire was sequenced with immunoSEQ multiplex PCR; TCRdb's copy has only in-frame clones and lacks some. Counted here are under 60,000 clones, roughly 90% occurring once; the ten biggest clones make up approximately 4%. The specimen was peripheral blood. These receptors were taken from a human donor in a cohort sampled during active COVID-19. The conserved cysteine and the conserved F or W are not part of the CDR3 here. Each record gives: clone size, J gene, V gene, CDR3 protein. Clone size is given for some rows only: seen once, a few or many times, or a class if the clone is expanded.

size: once
J: TRBJ2-2
V: TRBV2
CDR3: ASSSGLADTGELF

size: .
J: TRBJ1-1
V: TRBV7-9
CDR3: ASSLSGPGTNTEAF

size: .
J: TRBJ1-5
V: TRBV7-8
CDR3: ASSLSGGQPQH

size: once
J: TRBJ2-3
V: TRBV9
CDR3: ASSTWATTSTDTQY

size: .
J: TRBJ2-1
V: TRBV7-9
CDR3: ASSLMSGSQYEQF

size: .
J: TRBJ1-4
V: TRBV2
CDR3: ASFPGLPNEKLF

size: .
J: TRBJ1-3
V: TRBV6-5
CDR3: ASRNGGSSGNTIY

size: .
J: TRBJ2-7
V: TRBV11-2
CDR3: ASSLGLVSEQY

size: .
J: TRBJ1-6
V: TRBV10-3
CDR3: AIRPTGLISPLH

size: once
J: TRBJ2-3
V: TRBV5-1
CDR3: ASSPSGRGDTQY

size: .
J: TRBJ1-2
V: TRBV12-3/TRBV12-4
CDR3: ASSGQDNYGYT

size: .
J: TRBJ1-4
V: TRBV9
CDR3: ASSVGQGAREKLF

size: .
J: TRBJ1-1
V: TRBV14
CDR3: ASSRGFAVTEAF

size: .
J: TRBJ1-4
V: TRBV19
CDR3: ASSIIRQGGEKLF

size: .
J: TRBJ1-1
V: TRBV11-3
CDR3: ASSPTGLGAF

size: .
J: TRBJ2-2
V: TRBV24-1
CDR3: ATSDGKGRYTSGRAEGGELF

size: .
J: TRBJ1-5
V: TRBV12-3/TRBV12-4
CDR3: ASSRTPDQPQH

size: .
J: TRBJ2-5
V: TRBV3-1/TRBV3-2
CDR3: ASSQVARETQY

size: .
J: TRBJ2-4
V: TRBV6-5
CDR3: ASRKARAKNIQY

size: .
J: TRBJ1-6
V: TRBV5-4
CDR3: ASSLGTGGNSPLH

size: .
J: TRBJ1-4
V: TRBV19
CDR3: ASSTGQTTNEKLF

size: .
J: TRBJ2-1
V: TRBV28
CDR3: ASSSGGDEQF

size: .
J: TRBJ2-1
V: TRBV25-1
CDR3: ASSARTRYNEQF

size: .
J: TRBJ1-3
V: TRBV4-1
CDR3: ASSQEGGGNTIY

size: few
J: TRBJ1-2
V: TRBV7-8
CDR3: ASSLGQNYGYT

size: .
J: TRBJ1-1
V: TRBV11-2
CDR3: ASSPLWGGTEAF

size: .
J: TRBJ2-5
V: TRBV24-1
CDR3: ATSDSDRGGRTQY

size: .
J: TRBJ1-1
V: TRBV18
CDR3: ASSIGQLNTEAF

size: .
J: TRBJ1-2
V: TRBV7-9
CDR3: ASSYTDHYGYT